This TCR beta chain stems from a study of shared clonotypes between healthy human individuals (dated by TCRdb to 2020 to 2022). General notes on the study: A couple of women and a few men aged 18 to 49 years were included in the cohort. For each donor, CD4 naive and CD4 memory were each given three plates, CD8 naive was given two plates, and CD8 memory was given one plate. Blood TCR repertoires of a handful of healthy adults were deeply sequenced to estimate repertoire size and the extent of clonotype sharing between individuals. Libraries were prepared and TCR repertoires were sequenced by different laboratories using diverse techniques, in order to increase sequencing depth and limit assay-specific biases. Per donor, leukapheresis produced somewhere between about 0.94 and 9 billion PBMCs. Overall study outcomes, separate from this receptor: Approximately 4.8% of naive CD4, roughly 3.6% of naive CD8, about 2.1% of memory CD4, and over 0.35% of memory CD8 clonotypes were shared across several donors. Because the study included only a small number of donors, the genetic and exposure-history diversity represented was limited. Estimated clonotype richness was generally larger for naive than for memory subsets. Incomplete sequencing was indicated by rarefaction of sorted-subset datasets, despite the large sequencing depth. Only blood was sampled, and tissue TCR repertoires likely differ from those in blood. Based on pairwise subsampling, the degree of clonotype sharing among donors was expected to be affected by sequencing depth. Higher generation probabilities were observed for clonotypes shared by all four sorted-subset donors than for non-shared clonotypes.

TCR CDR3 regions were amplified from genomic DNA by multiplex PCR using the deep immunoSEQ assay. Genomic DNA extracted from each cell subset was distributed evenly over all wells of several immunoSEQ 96-well plates, and each plate served as one replicate. For sorted subsets, around 200 ng genomic DNA, equal to about 30,000 T cell genomes, was loaded into each replicate PCR. Purified libraries were measured with a Qubit 3.0 fluorometer, size-checked on a Bioanalyzer 2100, and measured again with the KAPA Library Quantification kit. A separate single-read 150-cycle Illumina NextSeq 550 flow cell was used to sequence each immunoSEQ 96-well plate. Per the authors' processing: Because the immunoSEQ output held only junctional sequences and lacked quality scores, the filtering could not match the filtering applied to full-length reads. To assign V/J genes and CDR3, sequences were annotated using PyIR, a Python wrapper for IgBLAST v1.9, with IMGT germline references. Any read was removed if the V/J assignment was weak (E-value above 1e-6), the CDR3 was missing, or the read contained stop codons, out-of-frame junctions, or ambiguous translated residues. V3J clonotypes were defined as sequences sharing the same inferred V gene, J gene, and CDR3 amino acid sequence. Percentage overlap between repertoires was computed as shared unique clonotypes divided by the size of the smaller repertoire. Richness of each repertoire was evaluated using RTK rarefaction, the Chao1 estimator, and Recon v2.1 estimates of unobserved clonotypes. OLGA was used to compute generation probabilities for all TCRbeta clonotypes that the gDNA method yielded from a few donors. TCRdb stores this immuneACCESS table with in-frame sequences only. Part of the clones is absent; in the studies checked, under half of the shortfall reflects unresolved V genes, and no reason is known for the rest. V, J and clone size were drawn from that table, and D and trimming were deduced from the DNA. The sample table contains around 1.9 million clones; only one count was recorded for roughly 91% of them. About 1.5% of the sample lies in the top ten.

The germline V gene (reference sequence) sets CDR1 to MNHEY and CDR2 to SMNVEV. Counted from cysteine to phenylalanine, this CDR3 has 14 amino acids. Only the CDR3 DNA is retained, 42 bases long and in frame from the first base. V gives up 5 bases and J gives up 0 bases, and the segment between their germline ends measures 9 bases. CD8 naive samples consisted of CD45RO-negative cells that were positively selected for CCR7, yielding a CD45RA+CCR7+ population without TemRA cells. The donors were healthy, HIV-negative adults who had no recently reported acute infections or vaccinations. Every donor was a Caucasian adult residing in Nashville, Tennessee, USA. Blood was obtained by leukapheresis, after which PBMCs were separated by Ficoll-Histopaque density gradient centrifugation and cryopreserved in liquid nitrogen vapor phase. Analytical flow cytometry was used to check the purity and quantity of every magnetically sorted T cell population. Genomic DNA was isolated from each sorted fraction and quantified by UV absorbance on a Nanodrop 2000c.

As concerns this clone: Which antigen it targets is not known. It has no much larger one-base neighbor in the sample; base qualities were not kept. The sample holds other DNA sequences that translate to the same CDR3.

This receptor chain uses TRBV27 and TRBJ2-3; a tentative D call is TRBD2 (5 bases match). This TCR came from a young man in good health. Some clones in this sample may be carry-over from other donors' samples. Sequenced sample: naive CD8+ T cells from PBMCs. The sample's cell subset or site, from its label and the paper: CD45RA+CCR7+. The DNA sequence is given as TGTGCCAGCAGTCTGAGGGCCAGCACAGATACGCAGTATTTT. This sequence encodes CASSLRASTDTQYF.